This entry concerns a single T cell receptor beta chain. The sample is drawn from a study of cytomegalovirus exposure and HLA in healthy donors. The PCR contained 60 Vbeta and 13 Jbeta primers. Assay used: immunoSEQ multiplex PCR; TCRdb lists only in-frame clones, some missing. This table has more than 150,000 clones, 65% to 80% appearing once. The germline CDR1 and CDR2 sequences are SGHNT and YYREEE (reference sequence). The V and J ends lost 1 base and 4 bases respectively, with 11 bases between them. CDR3 length: 14 amino acids. The chain links TRBV5-4 to TRBJ1-2, with a tentative D call TRBD1 (5 bases). The clonotype comes from a woman aged 45-65 years in good health and CMV-seropositive. Sequencing was carried out using PBMCs. The CDR3 DNA reads TGTGCCAGCAGCTTGACCTTTGACAGCTATGGCTACACCTTC. It is translated as CASSLTFDSYGYTF.